The 14 T cell receptor beta chains given below trace back to one sample, sequenced in a study of patients and donors after allogeneic stem cell transplantation. TCRdb re-analysed the RT-PCR reads in MiXCR, keeping a single row per CDR3 protein. The repertoire includes 190,000 or so distinct CDR3 sequences, around 40% of them detected once, and more than 9% sits in the top ten. The material sequenced was blood, either unsorted or a sorted T cell fraction (not recorded which). The origin of the receptors is a human donor who was either an allogeneic HSCT recipient or a stem cell or donor lymphocyte infusion donor (not recorded which). It is not recorded whose cells these are; they may come from a transplant donor.

This rearrangement joins TRBV12-3 or TRBV12-4 to TRBJ1-5; 8 bases are a match to TRBD1. V trimming: 5 bases; J trimming: 3 bases; junction bases outside the gene matches: 9. This CDR3 comprises 16 residues. CDR3 DNA sequence: TGTGCCAGCAGTCCTCAGGGACAGGTCACCAATCAGCCCCAGCATTTT. Its protein product is CASSPQGQVTNQPQHF.

The gene calls are TRBV15 and TRBJ1-3; D gene unclear. With 2 bases removed from V and 2 bases from J, the gap between germline ends came to 4 bases. From germline, CDR1 is LNHNV and CDR2 YYDKDF (reference sequence). CDR3 length: 13 amino acids. CDR3 residues: CATSRSPGNTIYF. In nucleotides, the CDR3 is TGTGCCACCAGCAGATCCCCTGGAAACACCATATATTTT.

J is TRBJ2-4 and V is TRBV10-3; tentative D call: TRBD1 (6 bases). The V gene lost 2 bases and the J gene lost 8 bases, with 13 bases spanning the gap. The CDR3 runs 14 residues. CDR1 ENHRY and CDR2 SYGVKD come from the germline V gene. CDR3: CAISEGQIPDIQYF. DNA of the CDR3: TGTGCCATCAGTGAGGGACAGATACCGGACATTCAGTACTTC.

The chain carries TRBV7-2 and TRBJ1-1; no firm D call. This CDR3 has 14 amino acids. The V and J ends lost 5 bases and 5 bases respectively, with 15 bases between them. CDR1 is SGHTA, CDR2 FQGNSA, per germline. The CDR3 bases are TGTGCCAGCAGCCCCCGGAACAGAAAGACTGAAGCTTTCTTT. Translated: CASSPRNRKTEAFF.

The chain joins TRBV10-3 to TRBJ1-1, with 9 bases aligning to TRBD1. Germline assignment: CDR1 ENHRY and CDR2 SYGVKD. The CDR3 loop spans 14 amino acids. Trimming cost V 2 bases and J 3 bases; bases outside gene matches: 1. CDR3 sequence: CAISERQGDTEAFF. The CDR3 region has the DNA TGTGCCATCAGTGAGCGACAGGGGGACACTGAAGCTTTCTTT.

This clonotype was recorded many times. The chain employs TRBV12-3 or TRBV12-4 and TRBJ1-1; 7 nucleotides line up with TRBD1. The CDR3 loop spans 15 amino acids. Losses at the gene ends were 5 bases for V and 0 bases for J; bases not matched to a gene: 6. CDR3 residues: CASSPPGQVNTEAFF. In nucleotides, the CDR3 is TGTGCCAGCAGTCCGCCCGGACAGGTGAACACTGAAGCTTTCTTT.

The J gene is TRBJ2-2, the V gene TRBV20-1; 11 positions match TRBD1. This CDR3 region has 18 residues. CDR1 and CDR2 from the germline V gene are DFQATT and SNEGSKA (reference sequence). J was trimmed by 4 bases and V by 0 bases; bases with no gene match: 10. The CDR3 nucleotides read TGCAGTGCTAGAGACGGACAGGGGGCGGCGGGGCTCACCGGGGAGCTGTTTTTT. Protein sequence: CSARDGQGAAGLTGELFF.

The V and J genes are TRBV6-1 and TRBJ1-4; no firm D call. Germline CDR1 is MNHNS and CDR2 is SASEGT. This CDR3 contains 15 residues. V was clipped by 1 base and J by 7 bases, with 13 bases between them. The CDR3 reads CASSEDRGWSEKLFF. CDR3 bases: TGTGCCAGCAGTGAAGACCGGGGTTGGAGTGAAAAACTGTTTTTT.

The J gene is TRBJ2-3, the V gene TRBV29-1, with 8 bases identical to TRBD1. CDR3 length: 14 residues. The V gene's germline CDR1 is SQVTM and CDR2 ANQGSEA. The trim removed 6 bases at V and 5 bases at J, leaving 10 bases unmatched. The CDR3 region is CSVIPRTGQDTQYF. CDR3 nucleotides: TGCAGCGTGATACCAAGGACAGGGCAAGATACGCAGTATTTT.

This clonotype is a singleton in its sample. V usage is TRBV5-1 and J usage is TRBJ2-7; 7 nucleotides agree with TRBD1. This CDR3 is built from 16 residues. V gave up 4 bases and J gave up 1 base; unmatched junction bases: 11. Germline V gene data show CDR1 as SGHRS and CDR2 as YFSETQ. CDR3 DNA sequence: TGCGCCAGCAGCCTTGGACAGGCCTATAGGTCCTACGAGCAGTACTTC. As protein: CASSLGQAYRSYEQYF.

This clonotype was detected only a few times. The gene calls are TRBV15 and TRBJ1-1; 10 nucleotides align to TRBD1. The germline V gene has CDR1 LNHNV and CDR2 YYDKDF (reference sequence). This CDR3 comprises 15 residues. The V gene end was trimmed by 5 bases and the J gene end by 0 bases; junction bases not matched to a gene: 3. CDR3 sequence (DNA): TGTGCCACCAGCGGACAGGGGGAGATGAACACTGAAGCTTTCTTT. It yields the protein CATSGQGEMNTEAFF.

V is TRBV20-1 and J is TRBJ2-7; D uncertain. This CDR3 is built from 10 residues. V lost 6 bases and J 1 base, leaving 4 bases between the germline ends. Germline V CDR1 and CDR2: DFQATT, SNEGSKA (reference sequence). The CDR3 bases are TGCAGTGCGGGTTCCTACGAGCAGTACTTC. As protein: CSAGSYEQYF.

The chain uses TRBV5-8 and TRBJ1-6; D unclear. This CDR3 region has 13 residues. Germline values: CDR1 SGHTS, CDR2 YDEGEE. Trimming shortened V by 4 bases and J by 3 bases, and 5 bases separated the two germline ends. CDR3 DNA sequence: TGTGCCAGCAGCAACAGCTATAATTCACCCCTCCACTTT. Amino acid sequence: CASSNSYNSPLHF. Filled out from reference TRBV5-8 and TRBJ1-6, the complete variable domain reads EAGVTQSPTHLIKTRGQQATLRCSPISGHTSVYWYQQALGLGLQFLLWYDEGEERNRGNFPPRFSGRQFPNYSSELNVNALELEDSALYLCASSNSYNSPLHFGNGTRLTVT.

The chain combines TRBV12-3 or TRBV12-4 with TRBJ1-1, with D possibly being TRBD1 (5 bases). Trimming stripped 6 bases from V and 4 bases from J, with 21 bases between. The CDR3 sequence is 16 residues long. The CDR3 DNA reads TGTGCCAGCAGCCCCGGGGGGGGGATTTCGACCACTGAAGCTTTCTTT. This translates into CASSPGGGISTTEAFF.